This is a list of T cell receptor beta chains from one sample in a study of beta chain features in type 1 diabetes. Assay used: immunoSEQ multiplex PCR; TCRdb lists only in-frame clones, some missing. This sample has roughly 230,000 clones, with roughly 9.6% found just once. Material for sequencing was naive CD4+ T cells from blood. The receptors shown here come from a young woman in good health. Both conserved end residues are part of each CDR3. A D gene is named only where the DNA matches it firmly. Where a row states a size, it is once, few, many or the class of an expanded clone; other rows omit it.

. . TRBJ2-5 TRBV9 CASSVDIQETQYF TGTGCCAGCAGCGTGGACATCCAAGAGACCCAGTACTTC
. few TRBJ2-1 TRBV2 CASSDNSYGDYSYNEQFF TGTGCCAGCAGTGATAATTCTTATGGAGACTACTCCTACAATGAGCAGTTCTTC
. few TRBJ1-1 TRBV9 CASSVVTGNTEAFF TGTGCCAGCAGCGTAGTTACAGGGAACACTGAAGCTTTCTTT
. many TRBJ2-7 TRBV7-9 CASSPGHPFDEQYF TGTGCCAGCAGCCCTGGACATCCATTTGACGAGCAGTACTTC
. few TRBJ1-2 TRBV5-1 CASSLAGTQGFRGYTF TGCGCCAGCAGCTTGGCAGGGACCCAGGGGTTTCGTGGCTACACCTTC
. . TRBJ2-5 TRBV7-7 CASKGAGKETQYF TGTGCTAGCAAAGGGGCAGGGAAGGAGACCCAGTACTTC
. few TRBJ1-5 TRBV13 CASSSRGQPQHF TGTGCCAGCAGCTCCAGGGGTCAGCCCCAGCATTTT
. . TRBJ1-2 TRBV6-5 CASRTGTSYNYGYTF TGTGCCAGCCGGACTGGCACTTCTTACAACTATGGCTACACCTTC
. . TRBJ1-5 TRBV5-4 CASSSQGGNQPQHF TGTGCCAGCAGCTCCCAGGGCGGCAATCAGCCCCAGCATTTT
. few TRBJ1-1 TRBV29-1 CSVEGRQSTEAFF TGCAGCGTTGAAGGGAGACAGAGCACTGAAGCTTTCTTT
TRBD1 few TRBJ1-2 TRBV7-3 CASSSTPGQGIPTF TGTGCCAGCAGCTCGACCCCCGGACAGGGGATCCCCACCTTC
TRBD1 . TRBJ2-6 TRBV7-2 CASSLDRTGSSGANVLTF TGTGCCAGCAGCTTAGACCGGACAGGGAGCTCTGGGGCCAACGTCCTGACTTTC
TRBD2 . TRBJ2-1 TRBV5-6 CASFRLAGSYNEQFF TGTGCCAGCTTCCGTCTAGCGGGCTCCTACAATGAGCAGTTCTTC
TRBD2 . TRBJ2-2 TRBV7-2 CASSPRAGGNTGELFF TGTGCCAGCAGCCCTCGGGCGGGAGGAAACACCGGGGAGCTGTTTTTT
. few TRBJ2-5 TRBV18 CASSPISRSQETQYF TGTGCCAGCTCACCAATCTCCCGGTCCCAAGAGACCCAGTACTTC
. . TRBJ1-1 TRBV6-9 CARAGAGSEAFF TGTGCCAGAGCAGGGGCGGGTTCTGAAGCTTTCTTT
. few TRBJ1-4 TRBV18 CASSPSDRTNGKLFF TGTGCCAGCTCACCGTCTGACAGGACCAACGGGAAACTGTTTTTT
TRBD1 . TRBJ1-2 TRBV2 CASSMMTGEYGYTF TGTGCCAGCAGTATGATGACAGGGGAGTATGGCTACACCTTC
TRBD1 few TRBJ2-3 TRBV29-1 CSVEGARDRRTDTQYF TGCAGCGTTGAAGGGGCCCGGGACAGACGCACAGATACGCAGTATTTT
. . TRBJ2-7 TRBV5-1 CASSLGAETYEQYF TGCGCCAGCAGCTTGGGTGCTGAGACCTACGAGCAGTACTTC
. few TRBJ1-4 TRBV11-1 CASRTGTRENEKLFF TGTGCCAGCAGGACCGGGACAAGGGAGAATGAAAAACTGTTTTTT
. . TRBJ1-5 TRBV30 CAWSSGRGPYSNQPQHF TGTGCCTGGAGTTCGGGCAGGGGACCCTATAGCAATCAGCCCCAGCATTTT
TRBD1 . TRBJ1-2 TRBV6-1 CASGLGQHYTF TGTGCCAGCGGCCTGGGACAGCACTACACCTTC
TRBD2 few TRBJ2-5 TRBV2 CASSELAGRQTQYF TGTGCCAGCAGTGAACTAGCGGGGAGACAGACCCAGTACTTC
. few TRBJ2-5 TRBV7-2 CASSLSRGIQETQYF TGTGCCAGCAGCCTCTCCAGGGGAATCCAAGAGACCCAGTACTTC
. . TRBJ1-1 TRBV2 CASSAGGTEAFF TGTGCCAGCAGTGCCGGGGGGACTGAAGCTTTCTTT
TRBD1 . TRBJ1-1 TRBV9 CASSPFGQGNTEAFF TGTGCCAGCAGCCCCTTCGGACAGGGGAACACTGAAGCTTTCTTT
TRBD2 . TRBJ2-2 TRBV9 CASSLRLAGAEELFF TGTGCCAGCAGCCTCCGACTAGCGGGTGCCGAGGAGCTGTTTTTT
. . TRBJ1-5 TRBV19 CASSIGPNQPQHF TGTGCCAGTAGTATTGGCCCGAATCAGCCCCAGCATTTT
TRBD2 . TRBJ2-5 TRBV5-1 CASSLVGGIQETQYF TGCGCCAGCAGCTTGGTCGGGGGGATCCAAGAGACCCAGTACTTC
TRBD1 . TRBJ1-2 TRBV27 CASSKGDRGRNGYTF TGTGCCAGCAGCAAGGGGGACAGGGGAAGAAATGGCTACACCTTC
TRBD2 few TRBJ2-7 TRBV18 CASFGRTSGLYEQYF TGTGCCAGCTTCGGCAGGACTAGCGGGCTATACGAGCAGTACTTC
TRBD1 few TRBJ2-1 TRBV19 CASRGQGARNEQFF TGTGCCAGTAGAGGACAGGGGGCGCGCAATGAGCAGTTCTTC
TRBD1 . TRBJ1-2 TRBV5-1 CASSSGTGDPGGYTF TGCGCCAGCAGCTCGGGGACAGGGGACCCCGGAGGCTACACCTTC
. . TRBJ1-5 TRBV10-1 CASSESPGPQHF TGCGCCAGCAGTGAGTCGCCGGGGCCCCAGCATTTT
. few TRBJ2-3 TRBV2 CASNRDFGATDTQYF TGTGCCAGCAACCGGGACTTTGGGGCCACAGATACGCAGTATTTT